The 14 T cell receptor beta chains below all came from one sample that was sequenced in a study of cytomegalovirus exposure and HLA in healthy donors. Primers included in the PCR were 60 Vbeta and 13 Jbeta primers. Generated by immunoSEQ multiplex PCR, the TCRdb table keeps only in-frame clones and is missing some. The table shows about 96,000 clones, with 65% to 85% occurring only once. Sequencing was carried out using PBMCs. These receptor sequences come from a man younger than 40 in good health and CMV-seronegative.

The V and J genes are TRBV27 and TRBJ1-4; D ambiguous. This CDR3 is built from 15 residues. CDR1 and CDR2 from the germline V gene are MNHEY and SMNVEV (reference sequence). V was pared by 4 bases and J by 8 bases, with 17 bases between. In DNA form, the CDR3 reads TGTGCCAGCAGTTCCAACAGAAGGCGAATAGAAAAACTGTTTTTT. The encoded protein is CASSSNRRRIEKLFF.

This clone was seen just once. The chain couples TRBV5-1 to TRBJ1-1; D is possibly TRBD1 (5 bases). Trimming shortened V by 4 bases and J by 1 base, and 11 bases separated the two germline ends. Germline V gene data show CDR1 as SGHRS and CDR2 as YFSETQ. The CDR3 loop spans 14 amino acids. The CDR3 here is CASSRATGNTEAFF. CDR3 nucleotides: TGCGCCAGCAGCCGAGCTACAGGGAACACTGAAGCTTTCTTT.

CDR3 nucleotides: TGTGCCAGCAGCTTAGCGGGGGGTGGCAATCAGCCCCAGCATTTT. This codes for CASSLAGGGNQPQHF. The chain recombines TRBV7-9 with TRBJ1-5; tentative D call: TRBD1 (5 bases). The length of the CDR3 is 15 residues. Looked up from germline, CDR1 is SEHNR and CDR2 is FQNEAQ (reference sequence). Trimming pared 0 bases from V and 2 bases from J, leaving 8 bases between.

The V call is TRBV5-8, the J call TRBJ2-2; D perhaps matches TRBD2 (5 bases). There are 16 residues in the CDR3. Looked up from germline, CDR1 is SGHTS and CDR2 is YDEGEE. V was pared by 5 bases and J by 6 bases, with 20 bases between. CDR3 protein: CASREGNLVFSGELFF. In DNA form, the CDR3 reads TGTGCCAGCAGAGAGGGAAACTTAGTATTCTCCGGGGAGCTGTTTTTT.

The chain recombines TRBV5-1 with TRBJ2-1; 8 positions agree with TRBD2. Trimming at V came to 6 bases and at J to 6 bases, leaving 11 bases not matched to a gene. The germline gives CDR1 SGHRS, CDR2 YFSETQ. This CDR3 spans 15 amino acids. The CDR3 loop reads CASTRDGGGLNEQFF. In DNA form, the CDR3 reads TGCGCCAGCACCCGGGACGGGGGGGGCCTCAATGAGCAGTTCTTC.

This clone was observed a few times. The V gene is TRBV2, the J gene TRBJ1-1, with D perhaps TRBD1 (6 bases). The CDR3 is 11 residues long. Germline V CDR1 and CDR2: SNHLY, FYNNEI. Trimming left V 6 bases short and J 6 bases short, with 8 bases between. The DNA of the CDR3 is TGTGCCAGCAGGACAGGATCTGAAGCTTTCTTT. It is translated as CASRTGSEAFF.

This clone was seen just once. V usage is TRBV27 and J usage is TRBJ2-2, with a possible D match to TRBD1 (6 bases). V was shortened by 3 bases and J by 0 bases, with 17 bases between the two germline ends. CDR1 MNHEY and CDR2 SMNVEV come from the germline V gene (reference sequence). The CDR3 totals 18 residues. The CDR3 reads CASSFRGSRQANTGELFF. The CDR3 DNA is TGTGCCAGCAGTTTTAGGGGGTCCCGTCAGGCGAACACCGGGGAGCTGTTTTTT.

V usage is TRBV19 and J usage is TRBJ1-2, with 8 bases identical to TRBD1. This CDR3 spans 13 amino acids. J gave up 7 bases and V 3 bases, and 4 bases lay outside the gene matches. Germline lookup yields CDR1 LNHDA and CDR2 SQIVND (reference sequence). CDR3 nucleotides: TGTGCCAGTAGTATTTCGGGGACAGGTGGCTACACCTTC. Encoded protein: CASSISGTGGYTF.

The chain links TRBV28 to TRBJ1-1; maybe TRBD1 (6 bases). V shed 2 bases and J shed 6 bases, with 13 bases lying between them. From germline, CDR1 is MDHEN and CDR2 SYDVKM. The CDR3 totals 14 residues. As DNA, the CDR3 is TGTGCCAGCAGTTTAGCAGGGGTAGGGGCTGAAGCTTTCTTT. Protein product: CASSLAGVGAEAFF. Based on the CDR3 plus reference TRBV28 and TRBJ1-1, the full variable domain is DVKVTQSSRYLVKRTGEKVFLECVQDMDHENMFWYRQDPGLGLRLIYFSYDVKMKEKGDIPEGYSVSREKKERFSLILESASTNQTSMYLCASSLAGVGAEAFFGQGTRLTVV.

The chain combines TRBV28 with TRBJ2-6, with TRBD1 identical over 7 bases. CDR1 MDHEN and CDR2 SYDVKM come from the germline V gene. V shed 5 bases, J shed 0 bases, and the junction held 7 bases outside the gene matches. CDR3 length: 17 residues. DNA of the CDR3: TGTGCCAGCAGTCAGGGGGTTTTCCCCTCTGGGGCCAACGTCCTGACTTTC. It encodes CASSQGVFPSGANVLTF. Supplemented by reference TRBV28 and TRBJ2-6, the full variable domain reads DVKVTQSSRYLVKRTGEKVFLECVQDMDHENMFWYRQDPGLGLRLIYFSYDVKMKEKGDIPEGYSVSREKKERFSLILESASTNQTSMYLCASSQGVFPSGANVLTFGAGSRLTVL.

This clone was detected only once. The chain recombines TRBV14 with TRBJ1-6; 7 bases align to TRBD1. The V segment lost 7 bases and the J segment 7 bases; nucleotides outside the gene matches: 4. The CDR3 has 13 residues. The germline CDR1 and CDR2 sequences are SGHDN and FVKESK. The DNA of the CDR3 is TGTGCCAGCACGGGACAGATCAATTCACCCCTCCACTTT. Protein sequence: CASTGQINSPLHF.

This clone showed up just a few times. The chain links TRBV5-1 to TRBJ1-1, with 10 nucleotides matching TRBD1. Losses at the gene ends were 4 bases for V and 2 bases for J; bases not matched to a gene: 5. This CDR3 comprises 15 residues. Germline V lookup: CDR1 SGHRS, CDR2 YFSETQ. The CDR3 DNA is TGCGCCAGCAGCGGAGGGGACAGGGGTAACACTGAAGCTTTCTTT. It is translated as CASSGGDRGNTEAFF.

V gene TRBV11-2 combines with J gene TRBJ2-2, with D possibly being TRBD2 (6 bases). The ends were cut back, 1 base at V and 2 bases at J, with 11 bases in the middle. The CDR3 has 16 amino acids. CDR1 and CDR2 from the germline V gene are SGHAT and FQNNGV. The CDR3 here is CASSLARTINTGELFF. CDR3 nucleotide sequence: TGTGCCAGCAGCTTAGCTCGGACTATTAACACCGGGGAGCTGTTTTTT.

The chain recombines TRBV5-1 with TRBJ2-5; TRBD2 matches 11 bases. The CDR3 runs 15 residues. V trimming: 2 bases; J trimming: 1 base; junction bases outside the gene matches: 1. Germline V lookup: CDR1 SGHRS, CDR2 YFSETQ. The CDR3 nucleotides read TGCGCCAGCAGCTTACTAGCGGGGGCCCAAGAGACCCAGTACTTC. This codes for CASSLLAGAQETQYF.